The present entry profiles one T cell receptor (beta chain) with its context. These data belong to a study of OX40 agonist ivuxolimab in advanced cancers. For the study at large: Every 2 weeks, ivuxolimab was infused into the patients intravenously at between 0.01 and 10 mg/kg.

Trimming pared 3 bases from V and 2 bases from J, leaving 7 bases between. Germline V gene sequence: CDR1 SNHLY, CDR2 FYNNEI. This CDR3 is built from 13 residues. The data were produced by immunoSEQ multiplex PCR, yet TCRdb's version contains in-frame clones alone and is incomplete. The data contain around 68,000 clones, approximately 90% of them singletons. The specimen was CD4+ or CD8+ T cells sorted from blood, collected in a trial of the OX40 agonist ivuxolimab. The source is an adult with an advanced solid tumor such as melanoma, head and neck, liver or kidney cancer. V is TRBV2 and J is TRBJ1-1; D is unclear. This CDR3 reads CASSDRANTEAFF. CDR3 in DNA: TGTGCCAGCAGTGATAGGGCAAACACTGAAGCTTTCTTT.